The rows below give T cell receptor beta chains drawn from one sample of a study of T cells in Graves' hyperthyroidism and ophthalmopathy. TCRdb independently ran MiXCR on the multiplex PCR reads; one entry per CDR3 protein. The sample records roughly 710,000 distinct CDR3 sequences, 30% to 40% being singletons. Sequenced input: blood. The source is a woman in her forties with Graves' hyperthyroidism. The CDR3 runs from the conserved cysteine through the conserved F or W. A D gene is named only where the DNA matches it firmly. For some rows the clone size is stated as once, few or many, or as a class when expanded; others skip it.

size	J	V	D	DNA	CDR3
few	TRBJ1-2	TRBV7-2	.	TGTGCCAGCAGCCAAGAAGGGAGGCGGCGGCCACCCTCCTATGGCTACACCTTC	CASSQEGRRRPPSYGYTF
.	TRBJ1-6	TRBV2	TRBD1	TGTGCCAGCAGTGCCGGAACCGACAGGGGGAATTGGAATTCACCCCTCCACTTT	CASSAGTDRGNWNSPLHF
.	TRBJ1-6	TRBV4-3	.	TGCGCCAGCAGCCCAGGACAGTTTAATTCACCCCTCCACTTT	CASSPGQFNSPLHF
many	TRBJ1-3	TRBV2	.	TGTGCCAGCAGTCTGACAGCGGTCTCTGGAAACACCATATATTTT	CASSLTAVSGNTIYF
many	TRBJ1-1	TRBV12-3/TRBV12-4	.	TGTGCCACCCTCCGACAGGTTGGGAACACTGAAGCTTTCTTT	CATLRQVGNTEAFF
.	TRBJ1-5	TRBV4-3	.	TGCGCCAGCAGCCAATTGGACTATAGGGGCAATCAGCCCCAGCATTTT	CASSQLDYRGNQPQHF
many	TRBJ2-7	TRBV25-1	.	TGTGCCAGCAGTGACATGGGACGGCAGTACTTC	CASSDMGRQYF
.	TRBJ1-2	TRBV6-5	.	TGTGCCAGCAGTTACGCCGGGACCGTAGGGGGCTACACCTTC	CASSYAGTVGGYTF
many	TRBJ2-5	TRBV7-9	.	TGTGCCAGCAGCTTCGGCAGCACCCAAGAGACCCAGTACTTC	CASSFGSTQETQYF
many	TRBJ2-7	TRBV7-8	.	TGTGCCAGCAGCTTAGCAGTCTGGCAGGCATCATCCTACGAGCAGTACTTC	CASSLAVWQASSYEQYF
.	TRBJ1-5	TRBV12-3/TRBV12-4	.	TGTGCCAGCAGTGATGGGGTTTTTACCGAGCAGCCCCAGCATTTT	CASSDGVFTEQPQHF
.	TRBJ2-7	TRBV20-1	TRBD2	TGCAGTGCTAGAGGCCTAGCGGGAAACTACGAGCAGTACTTC	CSARGLAGNYEQYF
once	TRBJ2-2	TRBV10-3	.	TGTGCCATCAGCTCAAGGGGACCACCCACCGGGGAGCTGTTTTTT	CAISSRGPPTGELFF
.	TRBJ1-5	TRBV7-2	TRBD1	TGTGCCAGCACCCCAGGGACAGGGGGCAATCAGCCCCAGCATTTT	CASTPGTGGNQPQHF
many	TRBJ1-2	TRBV29-1	.	TGCAGCGTTCCCGCGGGGAAGGATGGCTACACCTTC	CSVPAGKDGYTF
.	TRBJ2-7	TRBV7-2	.	TGTGCCAGCAGCACCCGGGACTGGAGAGAGCAGTACTTC	CASSTRDWREQYF
few	TRBJ2-7	TRBV29-1	TRBD1	TGCAGCGTTGGGGACAGTGCCTACGAGCAGTACTTC	CSVGDSAYEQYF
many	TRBJ1-2	TRBV6-6	.	TGTGCCAGCGGAGGGGAATATTATGGCTACACCTTC	CASGGEYYGYTF
.	TRBJ2-7	TRBV2	.	TGTGCCAGCAGTGAAATGGGGAGCGACGAGCAGTACTTC	CASSEMGSDEQYF
few	TRBJ2-5	TRBV20-1	TRBD2	TGCAGTGCCCGGACGGCCCAGCGGGGGTACCAAGAGACCCAGTACTTC	CSARTAQRGYQETQYF
many	TRBJ2-7	TRBV9	.	TGTGCCAGCAGCGTAGGGCCCATGTACGAGCAGTACTTC	CASSVGPMYEQYF
.	TRBJ2-6	TRBV10-3	.	TGTGCCATCAGGGAGGGCGCCGCTGGGGCCAACGTCCTGACTTTC	CAIREGAAGANVLTF
.	TRBJ2-1	TRBV6-6	.	TGTGCCAGCAGTTACGACCGGGACGGCAATGAGCAGTTCTTC	CASSYDRDGNEQFF
many	TRBJ1-3	TRBV25-1	.	TGTGCCAGCAGTGAATTGGGGGGGCCTGGAAACACCATATATTTT	CASSELGGPGNTIYF
many	TRBJ2-5	TRBV10-3	TRBD1	TGTGCCATCAGCGATACAATTCAGGGGGTCGAGACCCAGTACTTC	CAISDTIQGVETQYF
few	TRBJ2-2	TRBV7-3	.	TGTGCCAGCAGCTCCGGGACTTATAACACCGGGGAGCTGTTTTTT	CASSSGTYNTGELFF
.	TRBJ2-7	TRBV29-1	.	TGCAGCGTTGAAACACCGGGCATCCCCTACGAGCAGTACTTC	CSVETPGIPYEQYF
many	TRBJ1-2	TRBV2	.	TGTGCCAGCAGTGATCGCGGTCACTATGGCTACACCTTC	CASSDRGHYGYTF